This TCR beta chain was profiled in a study of CD8+CD57+ T cells in acquired aplastic anemia. CDR1 is LNHDA, CDR2 SQIVND, per germline (reference sequence). The CDR3 length is 16 residues. Trimming took 5 bases from V and 0 from J, leaving 14 bases between them. The study profiled TCR beta VDJ and CDR3 using genomic DNA as template. From the reads, TCRdb called clonotypes with MiXCR, one entry per CDR3 protein. The data contain approximately 220,000 distinct CDR3 sequences, around 50% of them singletons. Flow cytometry had shown expanded CD8+CD57+ cells in the patients chosen for sequencing. This clonotype was seen ten or more times.

The specimen sequenced was sorted CD4+, CD8+, or CD8+CD57+ T cells (not recorded which) from PBMCs. This receptor was taken from a human donor with aplastic anemia. V gene TRBV19 combines with J gene TRBJ2-1; a possible D gene is TRBD1 (6 bases). This chain's CDR3 is CASSPERGTSYNEQFF. CDR3 DNA: TGTGCCAGTAGTCCTGAGAGGGGGACCTCCTACAATGAGCAGTTCTTC.